These 8 T cell receptor beta chains were all obtained from the same sample, sequenced in a study of beta chain features in type 1 diabetes. The sequenced template was cDNA made from the entire isolated RNA. Assay: immunoSEQ multiplex PCR; the TCRdb copy retains only in-frame clones and omits some. Among under 450,000 clones listed, roughly 13% were seen once. Input material: naive CD4+ T cells from blood. Every receptor here comes from a man aged 30-40 years in good health.

The table lists this clone with a few counts. This sequence joins TRBV30 and TRBJ1-2; a weak D match, TRBD1 (6 bases). CDR3 size: 13 residues. CDR1 and CDR2 (germline): GTSNPN, SVGIG (reference sequence). The V gene lost 2 bases and the J gene lost 7 bases, with 14 bases spanning the gap. In DNA form, the CDR3 reads TGTGCCTGGAGTCACAGGGTTGAAGGTGGCTACACCTTC. Translation gives CAWSHRVEGGYTF.

This clone was observed a handful of times. The V gene is TRBV11-2, the J gene TRBJ2-1; 7 nucleotides align to TRBD2. The CDR3 spans 15 residues. The V gene's germline CDR1 is SGHAT and CDR2 FQNNGV. The junction had 4 bases not matched to a gene; V was cut back by 1 base and J by 4 bases. The CDR3 reads CASSLGYSGYNEQFF. The CDR3 nucleotides are TGTGCCAGCAGCTTAGGTTATAGCGGGTACAATGAGCAGTTCTTC.

The rearrangement links TRBV7-2 to TRBJ2-7; D ambiguous. The CDR3 is made up of 13 amino acids. V was shortened by 4 bases and J by 4 bases, with 11 bases between the two germline ends. CDR1 and CDR2 (germline): SGHTA, FQGNSA. CDR3 coding DNA: TGTGCCAGCAGCTCCCCACTGGATTACGAGCAGTACTTC. This translates into CASSSPLDYEQYF.

This chain links TRBV4-1 with TRBJ1-2; tentative D call: TRBD1 (5 bases). CDR1 MGHRA and CDR2 YSYEKL come from the germline V gene. CDR3 size: 14 residues. Trimming shortened V by 1 base and J by 4 bases, and 10 bases separated the two germline ends. The CDR3 bases are TGCGCCAGCAGCCAAGGCCAGGGTACCTATGGCTACACCTTC. Translation: CASSQGQGTYGYTF.

This chain joins TRBV13 and TRBJ2-3; no clear D gene. In germline, CDR1 is PRHDT, CDR2 FYEKMQ (reference sequence). The CDR3 covers 16 residues. V lost 4 bases and J lost 0, with 14 bases in between. CDR3 residues: CASSSNQAVSTDTQYF. The CDR3 nucleotides read TGTGCCAGCAGCTCAAATCAGGCGGTTAGCACAGATACGCAGTATTTT.

This rearrangement joins TRBV5-4 to TRBJ1-2; TRBD1 matches at 7 bases. V dropped 3 bases and J dropped 8; count of bases not matched to a gene: 13. The length of the CDR3 is 15 residues. Per the germline V gene, CDR1 is SGHNT and CDR2 is YYREEE (reference sequence). The CDR3 nucleotides are TGTGCCAGCAGCTCCGGGACAGAGGGCCTACAGGGCTACACCTTC. Translated, it gives CASSSGTEGLQGYTF.

The gene calls are TRBV11-1 and TRBJ2-5, with 13 nucleotides matching TRBD2. The V and J ends lost 5 bases and 3 bases, in that order; junction bases with no gene match: 9. Germline CDR1 reads SGHAT; CDR2 reads FQDESV (reference sequence). This CDR3 contains 17 residues. The CDR3 DNA follows: TGTGCCAGCAGCCCGACTAGCGGGAGGCCTTTCGAAGAGACCCAGTACTTC. Protein product: CASSPTSGRPFEETQYF.

The rearrangement uses TRBV19 and TRBJ2-3, with 7 nucleotides matching TRBD2. The CDR3 has 15 amino acids. Looked up from germline, CDR1 is LNHDA and CDR2 is SQIVND (reference sequence). After removal of 3 bases from V and 4 bases from J, the junction contained 7 bases not matched to a gene. DNA of the CDR3: TGTGCCAGTAGTATTCCCAAAGGACTAGCAGATACGCAGTATTTT. Protein: CASSIPKGLADTQYF.